The clone carrying this T cell receptor (beta chain) occurred a few times. Its antigen is not identified. Viral peptide pool expansion of antigen-specific CD4+ T cells preceded sequencing in the ViraFEST assay. Upon completion of more than eight days in culture, CD4+ T cells were isolated. It was two doses of either the BNT162b2 or mRNA-1273 vaccine that participants received. No vaccinee had earlier SARS-CoV-2 infection, and nucleocapsid antibodies were negative. Produced via immunoSEQ multiplex PCR; TCRdb's table is partial and in-frame only. This sample has 60,000 to 85,000 clones, with 70% to 85% found just once. This CDR3 has 13 residues. In germline, CDR1 is PRHDT, CDR2 FYEKMQ (reference sequence). V dropped 6 bases and J dropped 2 bases, with 8 bases sitting between them. The source of the sample is a study of vaccination effects on CD4 cells after COVID-19. Study observations and caveats: Few convalescent patients were studied, and early post-infection samples were lacking. After vaccination of healthy people, only 1 of 255 vaccine-induced clones cross-reacted with common cold coronaviruses.

The sample consisted of CD4+ T cells from PBMCs cultured with HCoV-229E spike peptides, taken after COVID-19 vaccination. The rearrangement uses TRBV13 and TRBJ1-3, with D perhaps matching TRBD1 (5 bases). The sequence was obtained from a human donor who received a COVID-19 vaccine. CDR3 nucleotide sequence: TGTGCCAGCAGGGACAAACCTGGAAACACCATATATTTT. Translating it yields CASRDKPGNTIYF.